Following are 22 T cell receptor beta chains from one sample sequenced in a study of cytomegalovirus exposure and HLA in healthy donors. PCR primers comprised 60 Vbeta and 13 Jbeta primers. Clones were read by immunoSEQ multiplex PCR, and TCRdb kept only the in-frame ones, dropping some. The sample holds about 170,000 clones, about four fifths seen once. The sequencing sample was made of PBMCs. The receptors were gathered from a girl aged 5-17 years in good health and CMV-seropositive.

The CDR3, as DNA: TGTGCCAGCAGCCGGGGGGCCTTAGAGCAGTACTTC. This sequence encodes CASSRGALEQYF. V and J are TRBV5-4 and TRBJ2-7, with a weak D call TRBD2 (7 bases). V was pared by 4 bases and J by 7 bases, with 12 bases between. Germline CDR1 is SGHNT and CDR2 is YYREEE (reference sequence). CDR3 length: 12 residues.

V usage is TRBV5-4 and J usage is TRBJ1-1, with 9 bases aligning to TRBD1. The CDR3 totals 13 residues. Germline CDR1 reads SGHNT; CDR2 reads YYREEE (reference sequence). After removal of 4 bases from V and 7 bases from J, the junction contained 5 bases not matched to a gene. CDR3 DNA: TGTGCCAGCAGCCGACCGGGACAGGGTGAAGCTTTCTTT. Residues: CASSRPGQGEAFF.

The J gene is TRBJ2-7, the V gene TRBV5-1; TRBD2 might be the D (5 bases). From germline, CDR1 is SGHRS and CDR2 YFSETQ. The CDR3 is 16 residues long. Trimming removed 2 bases at V and 0 bases at J, with 15 bases between. CDR3 sequence reads: CASSFFRGWDSYEQYF. For the CDR3, the DNA is TGCGCCAGCAGCTTCTTTCGAGGGTGGGACTCCTACGAGCAGTACTTC.

This chain joins TRBV6-5 and TRBJ1-3, with unresolved D. CDR1 and CDR2 from the germline V gene are MNHEY and SVGAGI. The length of the CDR3 is 15 residues. V gave up 6 bases and J gave up 0 bases, with 12 bases separating them. CDR3 amino acids: CASSQPGISGNTIYF. The CDR3 DNA sequence: TGTGCCAGCAGCCAACCAGGAATCTCTGGAAACACCATATATTTT.

The J gene is TRBJ2-5, the V gene TRBV27; no definite D call. The CDR3 loop spans 13 amino acids. Germline-derived CDR1 and CDR2 are MNHEY and SMNVEV (reference sequence). V gave up 5 bases and J gave up 5 bases, with 12 bases separating them. The CDR3 loop reads CASSLGDGETQYF. As DNA, the CDR3 is TGTGCCAGCAGTCTCGGAGATGGGGAGACCCAGTACTTC.

The chain couples TRBV5-6 to TRBJ1-1; no clear D gene. The germline gives CDR1 SGHDT, CDR2 YYEEEE. The CDR3 is made up of 13 amino acids. Trimming took off 1 base at V and 10 bases at J, with 14 bases between the two ends. The CDR3 coding sequence is TGTGCCAGCAGCTTGTACCCGGAGCTAGTAGCTTTCTTT. The encoded protein is CASSLYPELVAFF.

In nucleotides, the CDR3 is TGTGCCAGCAGTGAGGGGGCCCTATCCCAGGAGACCCAGTACTTC. Protein sequence: CASSEGALSQETQYF. The chain couples TRBV28 to TRBJ2-5, with TRBD1 matching over 7 bases. Looked up from germline, CDR1 is MDHEN and CDR2 is SYDVKM. With 5 bases clipped from V and 5 bases from J, the junction kept 11 bases outside the gene matches. CDR3 length: 15 residues. Using reference TRBV28 and TRBJ2-5 for the parts outside the CDR3, the full variable domain is DVKVTQSSRYLVKRTGEKVFLECVQDMDHENMFWYRQDPGLGLRLIYFSYDVKMKEKGDIPEGYSVSREKKERFSLILESASTNQTSMYLCASSEGALSQETQYFGPGTRLLVL.

The gene calls are TRBV9 and TRBJ1-1; no reliable D call. The CDR3 has 14 residues. CDR1 is SGDLS, CDR2 YYNGEE, per germline. The germline V and J ends were trimmed by 4 bases and 4 bases, with 14 bases remaining between them. The CDR3 sequence is CASSPTPGSTEAFF. CDR3 coding DNA: TGTGCCAGCAGCCCTACCCCTGGGAGCACTGAAGCTTTCTTT.

This rearrangement joins TRBV28 to TRBJ1-2; 8 positions agree with TRBD1. V lost 3 bases to trimming and J lost 6 bases; unmatched junction nucleotides: 6. The length of the CDR3 is 14 residues. The germline CDR1 and CDR2 sequences are MDHEN and SYDVKM. CDR3 in amino acids: CASSFQAGGDGYTF. The DNA for the CDR3 is TGTGCCAGCAGTTTTCAGGCAGGGGGCGATGGCTACACCTTC.

Here the CDR3 DNA reads TGTGCCAGCAGCGTAGAGGGGGCGGGCGGCTACACCTTC. This codes for CASSVEGAGGYTF. The chain has TRBV9 and TRBJ1-2; TRBD1 aligns across 7 bases. There are 13 residues in the CDR3. V trimming: 0 bases; J trimming: 8 bases; junction bases outside the gene matches: 4. Germline V lookup: CDR1 SGDLS, CDR2 YYNGEE. Complete variable domain (other parts from reference TRBV9 and TRBJ1-2): DSGVTQTPKHLITATGQRVTLRCSPRSGDLSVYWYQQSLDQGLQFLIQYYNGEERAKGNILERFSAQQFPDLHSELNLSSLELGDSALYFCASSVEGAGGYTFGSGTRLTVV.

The chain joins TRBV7-9 to TRBJ2-7; 7 nucleotides agree with TRBD1. CDR1 and CDR2 from the germline V gene are SEHNR and FQNEAQ (reference sequence). J was trimmed by 0 bases and V by 5 bases; bases with no gene match: 7. The CDR3 contains 15 residues. In DNA form, the CDR3 reads TGTGCCAGCAGCCCAACAGGGGTGACCTCCTACGAGCAGTACTTC. Protein sequence: CASSPTGVTSYEQYF.

V is TRBV4-1 and J is TRBJ1-5, with a possible D match to TRBD1 (5 bases). There are 15 residues in the CDR3. Trimming took 0 bases from V and 4 from J, leaving 10 bases between them. Germline V gene lookup returns CDR1 MGHRA and CDR2 YSYEKL. The CDR3 DNA follows: TGCGCCAGCAGCCAAGATGGGCCAGGGAATCAGCCCCAGCATTTT. It codes for CASSQDGPGNQPQHF.

The rearrangement links TRBV7-6 to TRBJ2-2; TRBD2 is a possible D gene (5 bases). Germline CDR1 reads SGHVS; CDR2 reads FNYEAQ. The CDR3 has 18 residues. Trimming left V 2 bases short and J 7 bases short, with 23 bases between. The CDR3 coding sequence is TGTGCCAGCAGCTTAACGCTGGGGAGATCGGCGATGGTCGGGGAGCTGTTTTTT. It encodes CASSLTLGRSAMVGELFF.

The CDR3 DNA reads as TGTGCCAGCAGTGTACAGGTGGTCGGGCCCCAGCATTTT. It codes for CASSVQVVGPQHF. The rearrangement joins TRBV6-5 to TRBJ1-5; D is possibly TRBD1 (5 bases). CDR1 MNHEY and CDR2 SVGAGI come from the germline V gene. V was trimmed by 5 bases and J by 9 bases, leaving 14 bases between them. The CDR3 loop spans 13 amino acids.

This rearrangement joins TRBV5-1 to TRBJ2-3; the match to TRBD2 covers 13 bases. V dropped 2 bases and J dropped 2; count of bases not matched to a gene: 5. This CDR3 spans 17 amino acids. Germline CDR1 is SGHRS and CDR2 is YFSETQ. CDR3 region: CASSFQGLAGFTDTQYF. The CDR3 bases are TGCGCCAGCAGCTTTCAGGGACTAGCGGGGTTCACAGATACGCAGTATTTT.

V gene TRBV5-1 combines with J gene TRBJ2-2; D may be TRBD2 (6 bases). V shed 0 bases and J shed 0 bases, with 9 bases lying between them. Looked up from germline, CDR1 is SGHRS and CDR2 is YFSETQ. The CDR3 consists of 16 residues. The CDR3 loop reads CASSLVPGANTGELFF. The CDR3 region has the DNA TGCGCCAGCAGCTTGGTCCCGGGGGCGAACACCGGGGAGCTGTTTTTT.

Points on this clone: The germline gene is not matched at one end of the junction; a read error may be the cause. This sample includes further DNA sequences coding for the same CDR3. The chain joins TRBV12-5 to TRBJ1-1; possibly TRBD1 for D (6 bases). The CDR3 contains 15 residues. Germline V gene lookup returns CDR1 LGHNT and CDR2 FRNRAP. CDR3: CASGLEGGMNTEAFF. CDR3 nucleotide sequence: TGCGCTAGTGGTTTGGAAGGGGGAATGAACACTGAAGCTTTCTTT. Drawing the rest from reference TRBV12-5 and TRBJ1-1, the complete variable domain is DARVTQTPRHKVTEMGQEVTMRCQPILGHNTVFWYRQTMMQGLELLAYFRNRAPLDDSGMPKDRFSAEMPDATLATLKIQPSEPRDSAVYFCASGLEGGMNTEAFFGQGTRLTVV.

The rearrangement links TRBV2 to TRBJ2-1; tentative D call: TRBD2 (6 bases). Trimming pared 6 bases from V and 0 bases from J, leaving 21 bases between. The germline gives CDR1 SNHLY, CDR2 FYNNEI. CDR3 length: 18 residues. The CDR3 nucleotides are TGTGCCAGCAGAGAGGGCTTTGCGGGGCTCAGCTCCTACAATGAGCAGTTCTTC. The encoded protein is CASREGFAGLSSYNEQFF.

The rearrangement uses TRBV11-2 and TRBJ2-2; 8 positions match TRBD1. Germline values: CDR1 SGHAT, CDR2 FQNNGV. The V segment lost 8 bases and the J segment 4 bases; nucleotides outside the gene matches: 9. The CDR3 runs 15 residues. The CDR3 DNA follows: TGTGCCAGCTCCCGGGGACAGGAGGGCACCGGGGAGCTGTTTTTT. This codes for CASSRGQEGTGELFF.

The J gene is TRBJ1-2, the V gene TRBV6-5, with D possibly being TRBD1 (6 bases). Per germline, CDR1 MNHEY and CDR2 SVGAGI. The CDR3 runs 13 residues. Trimming removed 8 bases from V and 8 bases from J, with 18 bases in between. This chain's CDR3 is CASRGHNGRGYTF. For the CDR3, the DNA is TGTGCCAGCCGGGGACACAATGGACGGGGCTACACCTTC.

V usage is TRBV9 and J usage is TRBJ1-2; tentative D call: TRBD1 (6 bases). Per the germline V gene, CDR1 is SGDLS and CDR2 is YYNGEE. The CDR3 runs 15 residues. The V end lost 5 bases, the J end lost 3 bases, and 17 bases lay between the germline ends. The CDR3 loop is CASRWGGASDYGYTF. The CDR3 DNA follows: TGTGCCAGCAGATGGGGGGGCGCTTCTGACTATGGCTACACCTTC.

The genes are TRBV19 and TRBJ2-7, with 7 bases matching TRBD1. From germline, CDR1 is LNHDA and CDR2 SQIVND (reference sequence). V gave up 5 bases and J gave up 2 bases; unmatched junction bases: 3. The CDR3 is 13 amino acids. The CDR3 is CASSVGQTYEQYF. CDR3 DNA: TGTGCCAGTAGTGTGGGACAGACCTACGAGCAGTACTTC.